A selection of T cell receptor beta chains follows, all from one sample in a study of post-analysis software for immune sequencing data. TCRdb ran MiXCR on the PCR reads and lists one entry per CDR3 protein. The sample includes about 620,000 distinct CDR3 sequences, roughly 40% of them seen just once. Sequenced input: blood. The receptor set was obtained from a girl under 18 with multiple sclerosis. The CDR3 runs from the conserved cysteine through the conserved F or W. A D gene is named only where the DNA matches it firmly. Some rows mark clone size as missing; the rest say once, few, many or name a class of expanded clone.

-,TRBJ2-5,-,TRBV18,TGTGCCAGCTCACCGGAACGATCAAGCGAGACCCAGTACTTC,CASSPERSSETQYF
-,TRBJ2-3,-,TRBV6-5,TGTGCCAGCAGTTACGTGGGCGGTAGCACAGATACGCAGTATTTT,CASSYVGGSTDTQYF
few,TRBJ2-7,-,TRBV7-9,TGTGCCAGCAGCTCACAGGGCTACTACGAGCAGTACTTC,CASSSQGYYEQYF
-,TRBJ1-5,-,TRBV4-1,TGCGCCAGCAGCCAAGAAGGACCGCGGAATCAGCCCCAGCATTTT,CASSQEGPRNQPQHF
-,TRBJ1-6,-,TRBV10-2,TGCGCCAGCACCCAACCGGGGGCGGAAAATTCACCCCTCCACTTT,CASTQPGAENSPLHF
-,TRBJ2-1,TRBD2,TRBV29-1,TGCAGCGTAGCGGGGGGCTCCTACAATGAGCAGTTCTTC,CSVAGGSYNEQFF
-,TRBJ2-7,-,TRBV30,TGTGCCTGGAACGAGGGTTACCGGGAGCAGTACTTC,CAWNEGYREQYF
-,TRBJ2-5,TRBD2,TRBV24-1,TGTGCCACCAGTGATTCGATCGGGACTAGCGGGAGCGATGAGCAGTACTTC,CATSDSIGTSGSDEQYF
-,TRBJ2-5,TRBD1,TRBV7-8,TGTGCCAGCAGCTTTACCGGGACAGGGGAGACGGAGACCCAGTACTTC,CASSFTGTGETETQYF
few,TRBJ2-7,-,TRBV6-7,TGTGCCAGCAGTTACTCGAAGGGTAAACACTACGAGCAGTACTTC,CASSYSKGKHYEQYF
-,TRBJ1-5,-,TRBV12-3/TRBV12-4,TGTGCCAGCAGTAGGGGGACACCGTATAGCAATCAGCCCCAGCATTTT,CASSRGTPYSNQPQHF
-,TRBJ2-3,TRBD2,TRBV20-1,TGCAGTGCTAGAGGGGGGACTAGCGGGAGGGCAGATACGCAGTATTTT,CSARGGTSGRADTQYF
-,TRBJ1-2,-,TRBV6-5,TGTGCCAGCGGAACCCTTGGGACTATGGATGGCTACACCTTC,CASGTLGTMDGYTF
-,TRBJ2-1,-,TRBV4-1,TGCGCCAGCAGCCAAGAACGCCGACAGGAGCAGTTCTTC,CASSQERRQEQFF
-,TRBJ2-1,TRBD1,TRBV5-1,TGCGCCAGCAGCTTGGAAACAGGGGATGAGCAGTTCTTC,CASSLETGDEQFF
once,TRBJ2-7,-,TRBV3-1,TGTGCCAGCAGCCAAGCGGAACAGGCCCCCTACGAGCAGTACTTC,CASSQAEQAPYEQYF
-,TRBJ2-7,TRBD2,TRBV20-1,TGCAGTGCACAATTGTTAGCGGGAGGCTCTAACGAGCAGTACTTC,CSAQLLAGGSNEQYF
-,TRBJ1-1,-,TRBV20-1,TGCAGTGCTAGTCCCACGAACACTGAAGCTTTCTTT,CSASPTNTEAFF
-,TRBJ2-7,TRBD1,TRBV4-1,TGCGCCAGCAGCCAAGAAACAGGGGTAAGGGAGCAGTACTTC,CASSQETGVREQYF
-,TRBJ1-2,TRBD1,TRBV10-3,TGTGCCATCAGTGAGTCCGACAGGGGCAACCCCTATGGCTACACCTTC,CAISESDRGNPYGYTF
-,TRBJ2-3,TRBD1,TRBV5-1,TGCGCCAGCAGCTTGGCAGGACAGGGGTCTACGCAGTATTTT,CASSLAGQGSTQYF
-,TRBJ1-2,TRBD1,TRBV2,TGTGCCAGCAGGCTGACAGGGGGCGCTGGAAACTATGGCTACACCTTC,CASRLTGGAGNYGYTF
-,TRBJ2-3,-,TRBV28,TGTGCCAGCAGCCCCAATTGGTGGCGGCAGAAACCCGCTAGCACAGATACGCAGTATTTT,CASSPNWWRQKPASTDTQYF